This record looks at one TCR beta chain sequence and its context. The sample originates from a study of cytomegalovirus exposure and HLA in healthy donors. The ends were cut back, 4 bases at V and 7 bases at J, with 16 bases in the middle. This CDR3 is built from 15 residues. Germline values: CDR1 MDHEN, CDR2 SYDVKM. Primers for the PCR totalled 60 Vbeta and 13 Jbeta. TCRdb keeps only in-frame clones here, not all; method: immunoSEQ multiplex PCR. The sample lists tens of thousands of clones, 70% to 90% occurring once. The chain links TRBV28 to TRBJ2-2; maybe TRBD2 (6 bases). This receptor was obtained from a man between 18 and 35 years old in good health and CMV-seronegative. The sequenced sample consisted of PBMCs. Here the CDR3 reads CASSSPRGNDGELFF. CDR3 nucleotides: TGTGCCAGCAGTTCTCCGCGGGGCAACGACGGGGAGCTGTTTTTT.